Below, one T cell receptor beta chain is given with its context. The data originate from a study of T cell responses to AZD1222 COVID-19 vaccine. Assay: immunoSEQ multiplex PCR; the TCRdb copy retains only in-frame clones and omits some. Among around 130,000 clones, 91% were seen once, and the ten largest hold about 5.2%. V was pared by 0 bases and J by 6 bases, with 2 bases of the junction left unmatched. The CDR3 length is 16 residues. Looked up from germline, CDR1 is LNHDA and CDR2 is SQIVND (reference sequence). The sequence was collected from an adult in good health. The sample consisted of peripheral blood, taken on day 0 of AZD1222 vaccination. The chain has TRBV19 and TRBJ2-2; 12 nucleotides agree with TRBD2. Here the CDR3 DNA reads TGTGCCAGTAGTATAGAAACTAGCGGGAGGTCCGGGGAGCTGTTTTTT. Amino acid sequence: CASSIETSGRSGELFF.